This TCR beta chain was identified during a study of shared clonotypes between healthy human individuals. The method was immunoSEQ multiplex PCR; TCRdb's version includes in-frame clones alone and lacks a portion of them. Seen here are nearly 1 million clones, 70% to 85% observed once, and the top ten hold about 1.5%. Sequenced sample: memory CD4+ T cells sorted from blood. The subset denotes: CD45RA-negative fraction. This clonotype was sampled from a man between 18 and 35 years old in good health.

The CDR3 reads CASSLWRGDRASEQYF. The DNA of the CDR3 is TGTGCCAGCAGTTTATGGAGGGGGGACAGGGCTTCCGAGCAGTACTTC. The rearrangement links TRBV27 to TRBJ2-7; 9 positions match TRBD1. Germline loops: CDR1 MNHEY, CDR2 SMNVEV (reference sequence). With 1 base clipped from V and 6 bases from J, the junction kept 10 bases outside the gene matches. This CDR3 has 16 amino acids.